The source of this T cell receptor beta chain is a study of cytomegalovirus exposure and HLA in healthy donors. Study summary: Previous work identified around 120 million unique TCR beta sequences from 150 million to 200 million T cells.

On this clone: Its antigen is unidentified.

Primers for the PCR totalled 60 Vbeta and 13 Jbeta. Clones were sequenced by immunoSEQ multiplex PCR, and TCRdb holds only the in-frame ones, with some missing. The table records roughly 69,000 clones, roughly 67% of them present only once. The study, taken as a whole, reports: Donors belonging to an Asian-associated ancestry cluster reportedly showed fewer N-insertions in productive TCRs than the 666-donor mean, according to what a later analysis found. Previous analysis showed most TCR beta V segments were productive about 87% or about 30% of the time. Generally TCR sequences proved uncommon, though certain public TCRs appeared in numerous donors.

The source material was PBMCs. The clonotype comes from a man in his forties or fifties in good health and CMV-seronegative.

In DNA, the CDR3 is TGTGCCAGTAGTATCTCGGGACAGGGCAACGAGCAGTACTTC. Its translation is CASSISGQGNEQYF. This chain connects TRBV19 to TRBJ2-7, with TRBD1 identical over 9 bases. In germline, CDR1 is LNHDA, CDR2 SQIVND (reference sequence). The trim removed 3 bases at V and 5 bases at J, leaving 5 bases unmatched. This CDR3 has 14 residues.